This TCR beta chain was identified in a study of OX40 agonist ivuxolimab in advanced cancers. Study-level findings and limits: With doses of 0.1-3.0 mg/kg, partial responders showed among the lowest clonal expansion. Clones of CD4+ and CD8+ blood T cells grew by week 6 at doses of 0.1 to 3.0 mg/kg.

The table came from immunoSEQ multiplex PCR; TCRdb's copy has only in-frame clones and leaves some out. Among tens of thousands of clones, about 93% were seen once, and the ten largest hold 15% to 20%. For this clone: Its antigen is as yet unknown. Mismatch with germline at one junction end may stem from a read error.

Baseline, cycle 4 day 1, and cycle 7 day 1 were the blood sampling points. The TCR was taken from an adult with an advanced solid tumor such as melanoma, head and neck, liver or kidney cancer. The sample consisted of CD4+ or CD8+ T cells sorted from blood, taken in a trial of the OX40 agonist ivuxolimab.

Written as DNA, the CDR3 is TGCGCCAGCAGCTCATGGACAGCGAACCCTGAAGCTTTCTTT. This translates into CASSSWTANPEAFF. The genes are TRBV5-1 and TRBJ1-1, with D perhaps TRBD1 (6 bases). Germline CDR1 is SGHRS and CDR2 is YFSETQ. This CDR3 contains 14 residues. The whole variable domain, remainder taken from reference TRBV5-1 and TRBJ1-1, is KAGVTQTPRYLIKTRGQQVTLSCSPISGHRSVSWYQQTPGQGLQFLFEYFSETQRNKGNFPGRFSGRQFSNSRSEMNVSTLELGDSALYLCASSSWTANPEAFFGQGTRLTVV.